Following are 27 T cell receptor beta chains from one sample sequenced in a study of cytomegalovirus exposure and HLA in healthy donors. PCR employed 60 Vbeta and 13 Jbeta primers. Sequencing used immunoSEQ multiplex PCR; TCRdb keeps in-frame clones, though not all of them. Of fewer than 140,000 clones in the sample, about 71% were seen once. Sequenced sample: PBMCs. All receptors derive from a boy aged 5-17 years in good health and CMV-seronegative.

The chain carries TRBV4-1 and TRBJ2-5, with D possibly matching TRBD2 (5 bases). Germline CDR1 and CDR2: MGHRA and YSYEKL. V lost 3 bases, J lost 5 bases, and 10 bases lay in between. The CDR3 is 13 amino acids. CDR3 region: CASSHDWEETQYF. The DNA for the CDR3 is TGCGCCAGCAGCCACGATTGGGAGGAGACCCAGTACTTC.

The rearrangement joins TRBV30 to TRBJ1-2, with 7 bases lining up with TRBD1. CDR3 length: 13 amino acids. The germline gives CDR1 GTSNPN, CDR2 SVGIG (reference sequence). The V gene end was trimmed by 3 bases and the J gene end by 0 bases; junction bases not matched to a gene: 1. The CDR3 DNA follows: TGTGCCTGGAGGGACAGGACTAACTATGGCTACACCTTC. Its translation is CAWRDRTNYGYTF.

This chain uses TRBV5-1 with TRBJ2-6, with 8 positions matching TRBD2. Germline V gene sequence: CDR1 SGHRS, CDR2 YFSETQ. The CDR3 has 17 residues. Trimming at V came to 0 bases and at J to 3 bases, leaving 5 bases not matched to a gene. CDR3 nucleotide sequence: TGCGCCAGCAGCTTGGATCTAGCGGGCGGTGGGGCCAACGTCCTGACTTTC. Translated, it gives CASSLDLAGGGANVLTF.

This clone was seen only a few times. V gene TRBV5-6 combines with J gene TRBJ2-7; 7 nucleotides align to TRBD1. J lost 3 bases, V lost 0 bases, and 15 bases had no gene match. Germline V lookup: CDR1 SGHDT, CDR2 YYEEEE. The CDR3 is made up of 18 amino acids. In nucleotides, the CDR3 is TGTGCCAGCAGCTTGGGCCTGGGGCGGCCAGGGGGAATCTACGAGCAGTACTTC. Translation gives CASSLGLGRPGGIYEQYF. The full variable domain, in which reference TRBV5-6 and TRBJ2-7 provide the parts outside the CDR3, is DAGVTQSPTHLIKTRGQQVTLRCSPKSGHDTVSWYQQALGQGPQFIFQYYEEEERQRGNFPDRFSGHQFPNYSSELNVNALLLGDSALYLCASSLGLGRPGGIYEQYFGPGTRLTVT.

This chain's CDR3 is CASSIRTGDTEAFF. The CDR3 region has the DNA TGTGCCAGTAGTATTCGGACTGGGGACACTGAAGCTTTCTTT. J is TRBJ1-1 and V is TRBV19; D is ambiguous. CDR3 length: 14 amino acids. Germline V lookup: CDR1 LNHDA, CDR2 SQIVND (reference sequence). Trimming removed 3 bases at V and 3 bases at J, with 11 bases between.

CDR3 DNA sequence: TGTGCCATCAGCACAAGACCGGGACAGGAACTCTATAGCACAGATACGCAGTATTTT. It encodes CAISTRPGQELYSTDTQYF. V usage is TRBV10-3 and J usage is TRBJ2-3; 8 bases are a match to TRBD1. After removal of 6 bases from V and 0 bases from J, the junction contained 17 bases not matched to a gene. Germline V gene sequence: CDR1 ENHRY, CDR2 SYGVKD. The CDR3 has 19 residues.

This chain joins TRBV7-2 and TRBJ2-1; possibly TRBD2 for D (6 bases). V was trimmed by 1 base and J by 4 bases, leaving 14 bases between them. The CDR3 runs 16 residues. Per germline, CDR1 SGHTA and CDR2 FQGNSA. The CDR3 reads CASSLVGRRSYNEQFF. The CDR3 DNA reads TGTGCCAGCAGCTTAGTAGGGAGGCGGAGTTACAATGAGCAGTTCTTC. The full variable domain, completed using reference TRBV7-2 and TRBJ2-1, is GAGVSQSPSNKVTEKGKDVELRCDPISGHTALYWYRQSLGQGLEFLIYFQGNSAPDKSGLPSDRFSAERTGGSVSTLTIQRTQQEDSAVYLCASSLVGRRSYNEQFFGPGTRLTVL.

The gene calls are TRBV10-3 and TRBJ2-1, with D possibly matching TRBD1 (6 bases). The CDR3 totals 16 residues. The V end was cut by 10 bases, the J end by 0 bases, with 19 bases between. Germline V lookup: CDR1 ENHRY, CDR2 SYGVKD. In DNA form, the CDR3 reads TGTGCCACCAGAGGGACATCCCTTCGCTCCTACAATGAGCAGTTCTTC. This sequence encodes CATRGTSLRSYNEQFF.

The chain links TRBV7-9 to TRBJ2-3; 14 bases are a match to TRBD2. The CDR3 contains 18 residues. Germline CDR1 SEHNR, CDR2 FQNEAQ (reference sequence). Trimming took 5 bases from V and 2 from J; bases not matched to a gene: 9. CDR3 coding DNA: TGTGCCAGCAGCGCCGGGACTAGCGGGAGTCAAGTCACAGATACGCAGTATTTT. It yields the protein CASSAGTSGSQVTDTQYF.

The gene calls are TRBV4-3 and TRBJ1-5; 11 bases line up with TRBD1. Germline assignment: CDR1 LGHNA and CDR2 YSLEER. This CDR3 has 14 amino acids. Losses at the gene ends were 4 bases for V and 6 bases for J; bases not matched to a gene: 2. The DNA for the CDR3 is TGCGCCAGCAGCCGGGGGACAGGGGGTCAGCCCCAGCATTTT. This gives the protein CASSRGTGGQPQHF.

The rearrangement joins TRBV18 to TRBJ2-3; 9 positions match TRBD1. Germline CDR1 KGHSH, CDR2 LQKENI. The CDR3 contains 14 residues. V was pared by 6 bases and J by 5 bases, with 6 bases of the junction left unmatched. CDR3 nucleotides: TGTGCCAGCTCCCCCGGGACAGGGAGAGATACGCAGTATTTT. It translates to CASSPGTGRDTQYF.

The genes are TRBV28 and TRBJ1-5; D is ambiguous. Trimming cost V 2 bases and J 3 bases, with 8 bases left between them. Germline values: CDR1 MDHEN, CDR2 SYDVKM. The CDR3 covers 14 residues. CDR3 bases: TGTGCCAGCAGTTTAATCAGAAACAATCAGCCCCAGCATTTT. Its protein product is CASSLIRNNQPQHF.

V is TRBV2 and J is TRBJ2-6, with 8 bases fitting TRBD1. Germline trimming cut 6 bases from V and 2 bases from J; bases unmatched to any gene: 3. Germline CDR1 and CDR2: SNHLY and FYNNEI. The CDR3 is 15 amino acids. The CDR3 spells CASSLQGAGANVLTF. The DNA of the CDR3 is TGTGCCAGCAGCCTACAGGGGGCTGGGGCCAACGTCCTGACTTTC.

This clone is a singleton in its sample. The genes are TRBV7-6 and TRBJ2-3; D might be TRBD2 (6 bases). V lost 1 base and J 1 base, leaving 15 bases between the germline ends. This CDR3 has 17 amino acids. In germline, CDR1 is SGHVS, CDR2 FNYEAQ. The CDR3 DNA reads TGTGCCAGCAGCTTAGAGATGGAGGGAGAGGGCACAGATACGCAGTATTTT. Amino acids: CASSLEMEGEGTDTQYF.

The chain employs TRBV6-5 and TRBJ2-7; the match to TRBD1 covers 8 bases. With 6 bases clipped from V and 7 bases from J, the junction kept 8 bases outside the gene matches. Germline CDR1 and CDR2: MNHEY and SVGAGI. CDR3 length equals 13 residues. Here the CDR3 reads CASSRTGQREQYF. CDR3 coding DNA: TGTGCCAGCAGCCGGACAGGGCAGAGGGAGCAGTACTTC.

The chain carries TRBV5-1 and TRBJ1-5, with 9 nucleotides matching TRBD1. Germline CDR1 is SGHRS and CDR2 is YFSETQ. Germline trimming cut 0 bases from V and 6 bases from J; bases unmatched to any gene: 4. The length of the CDR3 is 15 residues. The CDR3 DNA follows: TGCGCCAGCAGCTTGGGGGACAGGGACGGTCAGCCCCAGCATTTT. Translation gives CASSLGDRDGQPQHF. The full variable domain, rest sourced from reference TRBV5-1 and TRBJ1-5, is KAGVTQTPRYLIKTRGQQVTLSCSPISGHRSVSWYQQTPGQGLQFLFEYFSETQRNKGNFPGRFSGRQFSNSRSEMNVSTLELGDSALYLCASSLGDRDGQPQHFGDGTRLSIL.

CDR3 DNA sequence: TGTGCCAGCAGCTCACCAGGGCGGAATCAGCCCCAGCATTTT. Residues: CASSSPGRNQPQHF. The J gene is TRBJ1-5, the V gene TRBV28; the D gene is possibly TRBD1 (5 bases). Trimming shortened V by 6 bases and J by 4 bases, and 13 bases separated the two germline ends. Germline CDR1 MDHEN, CDR2 SYDVKM. The CDR3 is made up of 14 amino acids.

The rearrangement joins TRBV9 to TRBJ2-7; D gene ambiguous. Trimming removed 0 bases from V and 4 bases from J, with 8 bases in between. Germline values: CDR1 SGDLS, CDR2 YYNGEE. CDR3 size: 13 residues. The CDR3 loop is CASSVGPGYEQYF. CDR3 sequence (DNA): TGTGCCAGCAGCGTAGGCCCCGGGTACGAGCAGTACTTC.

J is TRBJ2-3 and V is TRBV30; 16 bases align to TRBD2. Germline-derived CDR1 and CDR2 are GTSNPN and SVGIG (reference sequence). The CDR3 spans 17 residues. V gave up 1 base and J gave up 4 bases; unmatched junction bases: 5. In nucleotides, the CDR3 is TGTGCCTGGAGTGCCGGGACTAGCGGGAGGGCCCCAGATACGCAGTATTTT. Amino acids: CAWSAGTSGRAPDTQYF.

The J gene is TRBJ1-4, the V gene TRBV11-3, with 7 nucleotides matching TRBD1. The CDR3 extends over 18 amino acids. Germline V gives CDR1 SGHNT, CDR2 YENEEA. The trim removed 3 bases at V and 0 bases at J, leaving 10 bases unmatched. Here the CDR3 reads CASSFPIRQGATNEKLFF. Written as DNA, the CDR3 is TGTGCCAGCAGCTTTCCCATCCGACAGGGTGCAACTAATGAAAAACTGTTTTTT.

The rearrangement uses TRBV19 and TRBJ1-1; 7 positions agree with TRBD1. J was trimmed by 1 base and V by 6 bases; bases with no gene match: 11. CDR1 LNHDA and CDR2 SQIVND come from the germline V gene (reference sequence). This CDR3 region has 16 residues. This CDR3 is CASSPQRTGWNTEAFF. DNA for the CDR3: TGTGCCAGTAGCCCGCAGCGGACAGGATGGAACACTGAAGCTTTCTTT.

Only a few counts were recorded for this clone. V gene TRBV5-4 combines with J gene TRBJ2-1; 9 bases fit TRBD1. Looked up from germline, CDR1 is SGHNT and CDR2 is YYREEE (reference sequence). The CDR3 length is 15 residues. Germline trimming cut 4 bases from V and 7 bases from J; bases unmatched to any gene: 9. CDR3 nucleotide sequence: TGTGCCAGCAGCCTCTACAGGGGGCGGTTTAATGAGCAGTTCTTC. Encoded protein: CASSLYRGRFNEQFF. The full variable domain, rest sourced from reference TRBV5-4 and TRBJ2-1, is ETGVTQSPTHLIKTRGQQVTLRCSSQSGHNTVSWYQQALGQGPQFIFQYYREEENGRGNFPPRFSGLQFPNYSSELNVNALELDDSALYLCASSLYRGRFNEQFFGPGTRLTVL.

The gene calls are TRBV28 and TRBJ1-4, with 9 bases lining up with TRBD1. V gave up 0 bases and J gave up 7 bases; unmatched junction bases: 3. Germline lookup yields CDR1 MDHEN and CDR2 SYDVKM. CDR3 length: 15 residues. CDR3 sequence: CASSLWTGGFEKLFF. The CDR3 DNA follows: TGTGCCAGCAGTTTATGGACAGGGGGTTTTGAAAAACTGTTTTTT.

This clone came up once. The chain recombines TRBV29-1 with TRBJ1-1; D remains unclear. Germline V gene data show CDR1 as SQVTM and CDR2 as ANQGSEA. This CDR3 comprises 12 residues. V lost 7 bases, J lost 4 bases, and 13 bases lay in between. In nucleotides, the CDR3 is TGCAGCGCCCAGAGGGCTGTCACTGAAGCTTTCTTT. Residues: CSAQRAVTEAFF.

The chain couples TRBV7-8 to TRBJ2-1; D is uncertain. The CDR3 consists of 13 residues. V shed 0 bases and J shed 7 bases, with 7 bases lying between them. Germline loops: CDR1 SGHVS, CDR2 FQNEAQ. This CDR3 reads CASSLALRNEQFF. The CDR3 DNA reads as TGTGCCAGCAGCTTAGCGCTGAGAAATGAGCAGTTCTTC.

The genes are TRBV7-2 and TRBJ1-1; perhaps TRBD1 as D (5 bases). CDR1 and CDR2 (germline): SGHTA, FQGNSA. V gave up 5 bases and J gave up 5 bases, with 18 bases separating them. This CDR3 contains 15 residues. Here the CDR3 DNA reads TGTGCCAGCAGCCACCAAGGGGCGCAAGGGACTGAAGCTTTCTTT. Its protein product is CASSHQGAQGTEAFF.

This clone was counted once. The chain recombines TRBV19 with TRBJ1-2; D possibly corresponds to TRBD1 (6 bases). Germline V gene lookup returns CDR1 LNHDA and CDR2 SQIVND (reference sequence). Trimming pared 3 bases from V and 5 bases from J, leaving 16 bases between. The CDR3 is made up of 15 amino acids. Here the CDR3 reads CASSMGPGGQYGYTF. CDR3 sequence (DNA): TGTGCCAGTAGTATGGGGCCCGGGGGGCAGTATGGCTACACCTTC.